The next 24 T cell receptor beta chains were all read from a single sample in a study of blood T cell repertoires in COVID-19. Data came from immunoSEQ multiplex PCR; TCRdb stores just in-frame clones and leaves some out. The repertoire consists of around 100,000 clones, with more than 80% occurring once and the leading ten covering under 6%. The specimen was peripheral blood. These receptors all stem from a woman aged 45-59 years with acute or convalescent COVID-19.

The V and J genes are TRBV6-2 or TRBV6-3 and TRBJ1-5, with TRBD1 identical over 7 bases. Germline V CDR1 and CDR2: MNHEY, SVGEGT. The CDR3 is made up of 17 amino acids. The V segment lost 2 bases and the J segment 3 bases; nucleotides outside the gene matches: 10. The DNA for the CDR3 is TGTGCCAGCAGTTACAACCCAGGGGGACCCGACAATCAGCCCCAGCATTTT. Protein: CASSYNPGGPDNQPQHF.

The V call is TRBV6-5, the J call TRBJ2-7, with a tentative D call TRBD2 (6 bases). Germline lookup yields CDR1 MNHEY and CDR2 SVGAGI. This CDR3 has 14 residues. The V and J ends lost 9 bases and 9 bases respectively, with 24 bases between them. CDR3 protein: CASDRDGRGGVQYF. The CDR3 nucleotides read TGTGCCAGTGACCGGGACGGTCGAGGAGGGGTGCAGTACTTC.

The rearrangement joins TRBV12-3 or TRBV12-4 to TRBJ2-3, with D uncertain. The CDR3 runs 10 residues. CDR3 in DNA: TGTGCTACCGCGGTGGATACGCAGTATTTT. This gives the protein CATAVDTQYF.

The V call is TRBV5-6, the J call TRBJ2-1; 9 bases match TRBD1. This CDR3 region has 15 residues. The germline CDR1 and CDR2 sequences are SGHDT and YYEEEE. The V gene end was trimmed by 5 bases and the J gene end by 4 bases; junction bases not matched to a gene: 7. CDR3 sequence: CASRLAGTGYNEQFF. The CDR3 DNA reads TGTGCCAGCAGACTGGCCGGGACAGGGTACAATGAGCAGTTCTTC.

J is TRBJ2-7 and V is TRBV5-6; 11 positions agree with TRBD1. The junction had 9 bases not matched to a gene; V was cut back by 4 bases and J by 3 bases. The germline gives CDR1 SGHDT, CDR2 YYEEEE. This CDR3 contains 16 residues. CDR3 sequence reads: CASSLTGQGANYEQYF. DNA for the CDR3: TGTGCCAGCAGCCTAACTGGACAGGGGGCTAACTACGAGCAGTACTTC. The whole variable domain, remainder taken from reference TRBV5-6 and TRBJ2-7, is DAGVTQSPTHLIKTRGQQVTLRCSPKSGHDTVSWYQQALGQGPQFIFQYYEEEERQRGNFPDRFSGHQFPNYSSELNVNALLLGDSALYLCASSLTGQGANYEQYFGPGTRLTVT.

The chain links TRBV5-6 to TRBJ2-3; TRBD1 agrees at 7 bases. The CDR3 has 18 residues. From germline, CDR1 is SGHDT and CDR2 YYEEEE. Trimming cost V 0 bases and J 1 base; bases outside gene matches: 11. CDR3 in DNA: TGTGCCAGCAGCTTGGAGGGTTTTCAGGGGGATGGCACAGATACGCAGTATTTT. Its protein is CASSLEGFQGDGTDTQYF. Based on the CDR3 plus reference TRBV5-6 and TRBJ2-3, the full variable domain is DAGVTQSPTHLIKTRGQQVTLRCSPKSGHDTVSWYQQALGQGPQFIFQYYEEEERQRGNFPDRFSGHQFPNYSSELNVNALLLGDSALYLCASSLEGFQGDGTDTQYFGPGTRLTVL.

The CDR3 protein is CASSLERGSYEQYF. CDR3 coding DNA: TGCGCCAGCAGCTTGGAAAGGGGTTCCTACGAGCAGTACTTC. V and J are TRBV5-1 and TRBJ2-7; D is perhaps TRBD1 (5 bases). The germline V gene encodes CDR1 SGHRS and CDR2 YFSETQ. Trimming pared 0 bases from V and 1 base from J, leaving 8 bases between. This CDR3 contains 14 residues.

This chain joins TRBV24-1 and TRBJ2-1; D may be TRBD2 (6 bases). Trimming pared 6 bases from V and 3 bases from J, leaving 20 bases between. Germline V CDR1 and CDR2: KGHDR, SFDVKD. This CDR3 has 17 residues. The CDR3 region has the DNA TGTGCCACCAGTTTGTCTACGCGGGAAGGGCTCTACAATGAGCAGTTCTTC. The encoded protein is CATSLSTREGLYNEQFF.

V gene TRBV28 combines with J gene TRBJ1-2, with 9 bases aligning to TRBD1. The CDR3 is 15 residues long. V dropped 5 bases and J dropped 3; count of bases not matched to a gene: 7. Germline V gene data show CDR1 as MDHEN and CDR2 as SYDVKM. CDR3 residues: CASSLRDRADYGYTF. The CDR3 region has the DNA TGTGCCAGCAGTCTTCGGGACAGGGCCGACTATGGCTACACCTTC.

This clone was counted once. This chain uses TRBV5-6 with TRBJ2-1; TRBD2 matches at 9 bases. The ends lost 0 bases at V and 9 bases at J; junction bases unmatched: 13. CDR3 length equals 17 residues. Germline V gene sequence: CDR1 SGHDT, CDR2 YYEEEE. The DNA of the CDR3 is TGTGCCAGCAGCTTGGACTCGATTAGCGGGAGTTTGAGTGAGCAGTTCTTC. Its protein product is CASSLDSISGSLSEQFF. The entire variable domain, with the rest obtained from reference TRBV5-6 and TRBJ2-1, is as follows: DAGVTQSPTHLIKTRGQQVTLRCSPKSGHDTVSWYQQALGQGPQFIFQYYEEEERQRGNFPDRFSGHQFPNYSSELNVNALLLGDSALYLCASSLDSISGSLSEQFFGPGTRLTVL.

J is TRBJ2-2 and V is TRBV6-1, with D possibly matching TRBD2 (5 bases). Trimming removed 0 bases from V and 6 bases from J, with 14 bases in between. Looked up from germline, CDR1 is MNHNS and CDR2 is SASEGT. This CDR3 is 16 amino acids long. The CDR3: CASSEALGKGSGELFF. CDR3 nucleotides: TGTGCCAGCAGTGAAGCCCTCGGGAAGGGCTCCGGGGAGCTGTTTTTT.

The rearrangement links TRBV19 to TRBJ1-1, with D perhaps matching TRBD1 (5 bases). V lost 5 bases to trimming and J lost 7 bases, with 11 bases between them. There are 12 residues in the CDR3. Per the germline V gene, CDR1 is LNHDA and CDR2 is SQIVND (reference sequence). The CDR3 reads CASSFPGYEAFF. The CDR3 DNA reads TGTGCCAGTAGTTTCCCAGGGTATGAAGCTTTCTTT.

V usage is TRBV7-8 and J usage is TRBJ2-2; maybe TRBD1 (5 bases). The V end lost 1 base, the J end lost 7 bases, and 13 bases lay between the germline ends. CDR1 is SGHVS, CDR2 FQNEAQ, per germline. This CDR3 has 15 amino acids. CDR3 sequence (DNA): TGTGCCAGCAGCTTAGTAGGCAGGGTCGGCGGGGAGCTGTTTTTT. Translated, it gives CASSLVGRVGGELFF.

The chain is built from TRBV5-1 and TRBJ1-2; 11 nucleotides agree with TRBD1. CDR3 length: 14 residues. Trimming removed 4 bases from V and 5 bases from J; junction bases left unmatched: 4. Germline CDR1 is SGHRS and CDR2 is YFSETQ. The CDR3 nucleotides read TGCGCCAGCAGCACGGGACAGGGGGTTTATGGCTACACCTTC. Translation: CASSTGQGVYGYTF.

This clone was recorded a few times. This chain links TRBV28 with TRBJ2-1; D unclear. Germline V CDR1 and CDR2: MDHEN, SYDVKM. The CDR3 runs 12 residues. V was trimmed by 6 bases and J by 6 bases, leaving 9 bases between them. The CDR3 reads CASSLGFNEQFF. CDR3 in DNA: TGTGCCAGCAGCCTAGGATTCAATGAGCAGTTCTTC.

V gene TRBV7-2 combines with J gene TRBJ2-1; D perhaps matches TRBD2 (6 bases). Germline CDR1 SGHTA, CDR2 FQGNSA. V was cut by 6 bases and J by 9 bases, with 18 bases left in between. CDR3 length equals 14 residues. As DNA, the CDR3 is TGTGCCAGCAGTCGTAGGGCGGGGACGGTTGAGCAGTTCTTC. Translated, it gives CASSRRAGTVEQFF.

This chain connects TRBV21-1 to TRBJ1-1; TRBD1, the table's D call, lacks a check against the DNA. TRBV21-1 is listed as a pseudogene. This CDR3 region has 21 residues. The CDR3 region has the DNA TGTGCCAGCAGCAAAGTAAATGTAAAACGGGGACAGGGGGCGCCGGGCACTGAAGCTTTCTTT. Translated, it gives CASSKVNVKRGQGAPGTEAFF.

This sequence joins TRBV15 and TRBJ2-1, with D maybe TRBD1 (5 bases). This CDR3 has 13 residues. From germline, CDR1 is LNHNV and CDR2 YYDKDF (reference sequence). The V gene lost 0 bases and the J gene lost 12 bases, with 12 bases spanning the gap. CDR3: CATSREGQGWQFF. The CDR3 DNA is TGTGCCACCAGCAGAGAGGGCCAGGGATGGCAGTTCTTC.

This clone appeared a single time. This chain uses TRBV10-3 with TRBJ2-2; TRBD2 matches 8 bases. V shed 0 bases, J shed 1 base, and the junction held 10 bases outside the gene matches. CDR1 and CDR2 (germline): ENHRY, SYGVKD. CDR3 length: 19 residues. CDR3 nucleotides: TGTGCCATCAGTGAGTCCGTAGGACTAGCAGATGTGAACACCGGGGAGCTGTTTTTT. Amino acid sequence: CAISESVGLADVNTGELFF.

The rearrangement joins TRBV3-1 (or the pseudogene TRBV3-2) to TRBJ2-4; 8 bases are shared with TRBD1. Germline trimming cut 5 bases from V and 7 bases from J; bases unmatched to any gene: 10. The CDR3 has 15 residues. CDR1 and CDR2 (germline): LGHDT, YNNKEL (reference sequence). The CDR3 protein is CASSADETGENIQYF. DNA for the CDR3: TGTGCCAGCAGCGCAGACGAGACAGGGGAGAACATTCAGTACTTC.

This rearrangement joins TRBV7-2 to TRBJ1-1; D is perhaps TRBD1 (5 bases). The germline V and J ends were trimmed by 3 bases and 4 bases, with 12 bases remaining between them. The V gene's germline CDR1 is SGHTA and CDR2 FQGNSA. The length of the CDR3 is 14 residues. CDR3 nucleotides: TGTGCCAGCAGCTTGGCCAGCGGGGGCACTGAAGCTTTCTTT. Translation gives CASSLASGGTEAFF.

The V gene is TRBV5-8, the J gene TRBJ2-3; 10 nucleotides line up with TRBD2. Germline CDR1 and CDR2: SGHTS and YDEGEE. The V segment lost 3 bases and the J segment 1 base; nucleotides outside the gene matches: 2. The CDR3 extends over 15 amino acids. Here the CDR3 reads CASSSLAGGTDTQYF. The CDR3 DNA follows: TGTGCCAGCAGCTCCCTAGCGGGGGGCACAGATACGCAGTATTTT.

The chain couples TRBV27 to TRBJ2-3; D perhaps matches TRBD1 (6 bases). V lost 2 bases and J lost 2, with 11 bases in between. This CDR3 is built from 15 residues. Germline CDR1 and CDR2: MNHEY and SMNVEV (reference sequence). CDR3 DNA: TGTGCCAGCAGTTTAGCAGGGGCCTTCACAGATACGCAGTATTTT. Translation gives CASSLAGAFTDTQYF.

The rearrangement links TRBV7-3 to TRBJ1-2; maybe TRBD1 (5 bases). With 2 bases removed from V and 3 bases from J, the gap between germline ends came to 13 bases. From germline, CDR1 is SGHTA and CDR2 FQGTGA. This CDR3 spans 15 amino acids. CDR3 nucleotide sequence: TGTGCCAGCAGCTTAGTCAGGGTTCTCGACTATGGCTACACCTTC. This encodes CASSLVRVLDYGYTF.